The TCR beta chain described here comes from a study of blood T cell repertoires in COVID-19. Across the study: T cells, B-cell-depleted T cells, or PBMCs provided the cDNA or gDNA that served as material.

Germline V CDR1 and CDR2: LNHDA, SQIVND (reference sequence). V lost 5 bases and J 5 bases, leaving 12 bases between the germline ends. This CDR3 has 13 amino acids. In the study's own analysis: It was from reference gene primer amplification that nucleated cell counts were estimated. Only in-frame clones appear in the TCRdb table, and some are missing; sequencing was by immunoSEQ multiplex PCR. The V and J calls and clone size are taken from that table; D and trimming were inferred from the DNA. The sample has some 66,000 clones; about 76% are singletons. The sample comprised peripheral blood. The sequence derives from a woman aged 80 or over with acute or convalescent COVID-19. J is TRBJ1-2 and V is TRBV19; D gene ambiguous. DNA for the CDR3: TGTGCCAGTAGTCCGGGCCCGGGGTATGGCTACACCTTC. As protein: CASSPGPGYGYTF.